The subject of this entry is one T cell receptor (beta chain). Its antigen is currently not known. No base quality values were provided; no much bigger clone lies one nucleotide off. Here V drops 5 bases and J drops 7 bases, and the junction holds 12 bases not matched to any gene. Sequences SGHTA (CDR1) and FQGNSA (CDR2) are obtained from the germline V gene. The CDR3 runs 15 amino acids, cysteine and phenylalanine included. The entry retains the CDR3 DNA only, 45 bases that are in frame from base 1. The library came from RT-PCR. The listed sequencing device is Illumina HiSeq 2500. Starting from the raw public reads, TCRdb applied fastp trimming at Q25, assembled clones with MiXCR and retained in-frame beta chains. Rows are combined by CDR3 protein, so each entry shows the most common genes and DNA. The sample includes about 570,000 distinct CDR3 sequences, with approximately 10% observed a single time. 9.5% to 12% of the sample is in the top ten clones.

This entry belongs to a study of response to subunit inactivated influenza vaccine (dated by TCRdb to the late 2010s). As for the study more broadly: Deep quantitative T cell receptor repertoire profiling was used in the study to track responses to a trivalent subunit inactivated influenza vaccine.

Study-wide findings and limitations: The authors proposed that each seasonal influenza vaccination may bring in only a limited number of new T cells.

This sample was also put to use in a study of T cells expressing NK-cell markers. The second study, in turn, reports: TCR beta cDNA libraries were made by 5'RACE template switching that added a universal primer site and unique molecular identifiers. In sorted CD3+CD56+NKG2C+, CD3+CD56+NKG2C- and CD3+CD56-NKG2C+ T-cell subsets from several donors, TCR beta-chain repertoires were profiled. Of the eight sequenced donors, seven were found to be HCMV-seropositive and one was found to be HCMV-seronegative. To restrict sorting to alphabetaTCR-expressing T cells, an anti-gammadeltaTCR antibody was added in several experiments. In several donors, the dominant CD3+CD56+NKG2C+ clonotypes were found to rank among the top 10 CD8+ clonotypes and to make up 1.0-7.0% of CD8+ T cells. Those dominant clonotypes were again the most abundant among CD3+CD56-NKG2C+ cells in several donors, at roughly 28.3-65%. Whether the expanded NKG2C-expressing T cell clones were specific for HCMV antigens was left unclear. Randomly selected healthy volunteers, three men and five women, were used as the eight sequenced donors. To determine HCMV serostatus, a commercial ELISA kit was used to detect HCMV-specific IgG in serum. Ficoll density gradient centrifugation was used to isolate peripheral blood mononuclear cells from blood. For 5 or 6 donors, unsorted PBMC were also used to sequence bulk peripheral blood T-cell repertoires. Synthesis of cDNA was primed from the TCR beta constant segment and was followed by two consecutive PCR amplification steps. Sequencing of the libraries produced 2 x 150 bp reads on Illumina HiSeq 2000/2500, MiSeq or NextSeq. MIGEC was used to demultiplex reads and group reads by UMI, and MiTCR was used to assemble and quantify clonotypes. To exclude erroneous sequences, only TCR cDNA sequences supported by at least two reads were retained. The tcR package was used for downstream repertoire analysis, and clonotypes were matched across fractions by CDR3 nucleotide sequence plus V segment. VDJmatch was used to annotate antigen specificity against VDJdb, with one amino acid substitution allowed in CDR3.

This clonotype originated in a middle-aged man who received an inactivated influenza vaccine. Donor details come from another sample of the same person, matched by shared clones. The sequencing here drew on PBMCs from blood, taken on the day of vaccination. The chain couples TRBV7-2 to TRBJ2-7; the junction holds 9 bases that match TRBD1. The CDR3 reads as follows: CASSNRGPAPGEQYF. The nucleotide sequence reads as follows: TGTGCCAGCAGCAACAGGGGGCCCGCCCCAGGGGAGCAGTACTTC.